The source of this TCR beta chain is a study of beta chain features in type 1 diabetes. In the study overall: When patients were set against healthy donors, age, gender and cell yields were similar. Whole-study findings and limits: When Type 1 diabetes patients were examined, their TCRB CDR3s proved moderately but significantly shorter in all four CD4+ subsets. Fewer junction insertions and more nucleotide deletions appeared in type 1 diabetes patients.

The CDR3 is made up of 13 amino acids. Germline CDR1 is ENHRY and CDR2 is SYGVKD. The ends were cut back, 3 bases at V and 4 bases at J, with 9 bases in the middle. Concerning this clone: Antigen unknown.

The sequenced template was cDNA made from the entire isolated RNA. An average of about 3.4 million reads was obtained for naive, central memory and regulatory T cell samples. Using immunoSEQ multiplex PCR, the repertoire was profiled, and TCRdb retains in-frame clones only, with some absent. This table has some 700,000 clones, about an eighth appearing once. Material for sequencing was naive CD4+ T cells from blood. The receptor comes from a man in his late teens or twenties with type 1 diabetes. The chain links TRBV10-3 to TRBJ1-2; the D is unclear. CDR3 nucleotide sequence: TGTGCCATCAGTGACCCCGCGATCTATGGCTACACCTTC. Its translation is CAISDPAIYGYTF.